What follows is one T cell receptor beta chain and its context. The sample comes from a study of sequential checkpoint blockade in melanoma. Study in general: Patients were randomized 1:1 to nivolumab-then-ipilimumab or ipilimumab-then-nivolumab first-line. Both treatment sequences were followed by maintenance nivolumab.

The CDR3 loop spans 15 amino acids. Germline values: CDR1 MDHEN, CDR2 SYDVKM. V was cut by 2 bases and J by 4 bases, with 14 bases left in between. The treatment was: randomized to nivolumab then ipilimumab (arm A) or the reverse (arm B). No patient had prior DNA-damaging chemotherapy. Live CD3+CD8+ CD19− CD56− cells were sorted from PBMCs. The table came from immunoSEQ multiplex PCR; TCRdb's copy has only in-frame clones and leaves some out. The sample yields some 17,000 clones, under 75% seen once. The specimen comprised CD8+ T cells sorted from blood (inferred from file names), sampled from a patient given nivolumab and ipilimumab in sequence. The receptor was derived from a human donor with melanoma. The chain recombines TRBV28 with TRBJ1-2; D is possibly TRBD1 (6 bases). The CDR3 nucleotides are TGTGCCAGCAGTTTAGAGGCAGGGGTGTTCTATGGCTACACCTTC. Translation: CASSLEAGVFYGYTF.